This T cell receptor beta chain was identified in a study of cytomegalovirus exposure and HLA in healthy donors. The overall study: HLA-typed donors contributed around 82 million unique TCRs, which were held in an early data release.

Germline V gene sequence: CDR1 ENHRY, CDR2 SYGVKD. Trimming left V 1 base short and J 0 bases short, with 19 bases between. The CDR3 contains 19 residues. This PCR relied on a set of 60 Vbeta primers and 13 Jbeta primers. Profiled with immunoSEQ multiplex PCR; TCRdb holds only in-frame clones, not every one. The table records some 120,000 clones, 60% to 85% of them present only once. The source material was PBMCs. The TCR was taken from a man aged 25-45 years in good health and CMV-seronegative. This chain uses TRBV10-3 with TRBJ1-3; possibly TRBD1 for D (5 bases). The CDR3 sequence: CAISELSRQRTVSGNTIYF. The DNA of the CDR3 is TGTGCCATCAGTGAGTTATCGAGACAGCGAACCGTCTCTGGAAACACCATATATTTT.